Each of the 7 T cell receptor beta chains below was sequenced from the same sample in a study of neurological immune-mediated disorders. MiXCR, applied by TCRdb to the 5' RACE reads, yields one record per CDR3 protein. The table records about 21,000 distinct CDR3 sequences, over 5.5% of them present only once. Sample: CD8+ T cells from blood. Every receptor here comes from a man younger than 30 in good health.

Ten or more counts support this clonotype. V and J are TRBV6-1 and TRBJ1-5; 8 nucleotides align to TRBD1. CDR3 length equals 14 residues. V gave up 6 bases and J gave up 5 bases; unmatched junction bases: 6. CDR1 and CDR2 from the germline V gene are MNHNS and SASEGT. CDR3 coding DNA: TGTGCCAGCAGCAGGGGGCAGGGAGATCAGCCCCAGCATTTT. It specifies CASSRGQGDQPQHF.

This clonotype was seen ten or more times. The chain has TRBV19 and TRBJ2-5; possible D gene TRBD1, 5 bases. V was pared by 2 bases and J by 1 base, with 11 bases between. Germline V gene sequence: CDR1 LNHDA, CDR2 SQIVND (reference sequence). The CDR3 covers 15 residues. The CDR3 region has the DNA TGTGCCAGTAGTATACCAGGGCCCGTCCAAGAGACCCAGTACTTC. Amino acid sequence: CASSIPGPVQETQYF.

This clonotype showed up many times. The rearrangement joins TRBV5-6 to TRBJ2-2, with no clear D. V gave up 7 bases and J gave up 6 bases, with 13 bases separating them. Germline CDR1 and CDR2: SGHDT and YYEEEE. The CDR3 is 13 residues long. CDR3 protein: CASSPTLAGELFF. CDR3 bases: TGTGCCAGCTCTCCCACACTGGCCGGGGAGCTGTTTTTT.

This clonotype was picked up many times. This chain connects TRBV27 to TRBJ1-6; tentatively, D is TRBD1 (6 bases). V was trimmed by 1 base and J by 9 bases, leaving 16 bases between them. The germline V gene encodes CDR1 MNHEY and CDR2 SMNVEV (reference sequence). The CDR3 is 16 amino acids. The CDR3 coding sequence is TGTGCCAGCAGTTTATTATACAGGGTCGGGGGTTCACCCCTCCACTTT. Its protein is CASSLLYRVGGSPLHF.

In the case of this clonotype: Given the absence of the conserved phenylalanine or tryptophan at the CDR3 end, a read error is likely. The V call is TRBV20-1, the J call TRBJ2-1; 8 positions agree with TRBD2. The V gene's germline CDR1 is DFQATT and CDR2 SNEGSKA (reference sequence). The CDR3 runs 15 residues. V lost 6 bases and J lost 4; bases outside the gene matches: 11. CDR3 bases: TGCAGTGCCGTAAGCGGGGGCCTCTCATACAATGAGCAGTTCTTA. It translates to CSAVSGGLSYNEQFL.

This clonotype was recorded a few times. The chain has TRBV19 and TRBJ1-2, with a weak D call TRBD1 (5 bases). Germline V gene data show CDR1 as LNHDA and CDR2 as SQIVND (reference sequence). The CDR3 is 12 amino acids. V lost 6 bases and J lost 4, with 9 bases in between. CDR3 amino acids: CASRGRAYGYTF. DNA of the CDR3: TGTGCCAGTAGGGGCAGGGCCTATGGCTACACCTTC.

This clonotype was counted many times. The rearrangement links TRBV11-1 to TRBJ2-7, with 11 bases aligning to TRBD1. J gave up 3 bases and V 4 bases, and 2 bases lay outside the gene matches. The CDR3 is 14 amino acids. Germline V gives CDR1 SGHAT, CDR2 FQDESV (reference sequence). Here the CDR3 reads CASSWTGGSYEQYF. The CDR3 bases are TGTGCCAGCAGCTGGACAGGGGGCAGCTACGAGCAGTACTTC.